The 5 T cell receptor beta chains in this list originate from one sample, sequenced in a study of shared clonotypes between healthy human individuals. Produced via immunoSEQ multiplex PCR; TCRdb's table is partial and in-frame only. The sample lists about 680,000 clones, 73% seen once, with roughly 2% in the top ten. What was sequenced was memory CD4+ T cells sorted from blood. Subset specified: CD45RA-negative fraction. These receptors all come from a woman aged 25-40 years in good health.

The chain uses TRBV2 and TRBJ1-2, with 10 bases aligning to TRBD1. The V gene end was trimmed by 7 bases and the J gene end by 6 bases; junction bases not matched to a gene: 5. This CDR3 comprises 13 residues. Looked up from germline, CDR1 is SNHLY and CDR2 is FYNNEI. This CDR3 is CASNDRGLNGYTF. The DNA for the CDR3 is TGTGCCAGCAATGACAGGGGGCTGAATGGCTACACCTTC.

The J gene is TRBJ2-1, the V gene TRBV5-1, with D tentatively TRBD2 (5 bases). CDR3 length: 14 amino acids. Germline CDR1 SGHRS, CDR2 YFSETQ. The ends were cut back, 2 bases at V and 1 base at J, with 7 bases in the middle. The CDR3, as DNA: TGCGCCAGCAGCTTCCCGGGATCCTACAATGAGCAGTTCTTC. This gives the protein CASSFPGSYNEQFF.

This chain links TRBV2 with TRBJ2-1; D is perhaps TRBD2 (5 bases). The V gene lost 5 bases and the J gene lost 7 bases, with 9 bases spanning the gap. The CDR3 consists of 12 residues. CDR1 SNHLY and CDR2 FYNNEI come from the germline V gene. CDR3 coding DNA: TGTGCCAGCAGTCTTAGCGCAAATGAGCAGTTCTTC. Its translation: CASSLSANEQFF.

The rearrangement links TRBV28 to TRBJ1-4; D is unclear. V was clipped by 7 bases and J by 10 bases, with 16 bases between them. The CDR3 is made up of 13 amino acids. Germline V gene data show CDR1 as MDHEN and CDR2 as SYDVKM. CDR3 coding DNA: TGTGCCAGCACCAGCAACCCGCGACCAAAACTGTTTTTT. It is translated as CASTSNPRPKLFF.

The CDR3 DNA sequence: TGTGCCAGCAGCGCCGACAGGACGGCTCAAGAGACCCAGTACTTC. Protein product: CASSADRTAQETQYF. The chain combines TRBV11-2 with TRBJ2-5; D is perhaps TRBD1 (6 bases). The CDR3 sequence is 15 residues long. In germline, CDR1 is SGHAT, CDR2 FQNNGV. Trimming shortened V by 5 bases and J by 2 bases, and 15 bases separated the two germline ends.